Below, 21 T cell receptor beta chains from the same sample are listed, as sequenced in a study of PD-L1 blockade in urothelial cancer. Clones were sequenced by immunoSEQ multiplex PCR, and TCRdb holds only the in-frame ones, with some missing. The data show 30,000 or so clones, with approximately 80% seen just once and less than 40% held by the top ten. The sequencing used PBMCs, collected around atezolizumab (anti-PD-L1) treatment. These receptors were collected from a man aged 55-75 years with urothelial cancer.

J is TRBJ2-2 and V is TRBV21-1; TRBD1 is the table's D call, not checked against the DNA. TRBV21-1 is recorded as a pseudogene. The CDR3 extends over 17 amino acids. The CDR3 DNA is TGTGCCAGCAGTCCGCGTCAGGGGGGTTTAAGGACCGGGGAGCTGTTTTTT. Amino acid sequence: CASSPRQGGLRTGELFF.

This chain uses TRBV11-1 with TRBJ2-4; the match to TRBD2 covers 7 bases. V lost 4 bases, J lost 0 bases, and 0 bases stayed unmatched. The germline V gene has CDR1 SGHAT and CDR2 FQDESV (reference sequence). The CDR3 runs 14 residues. The CDR3 DNA is TGTGCCAGCAGCTCGGGGGGAGCCAAAAACATTCAGTACTTC. As protein: CASSSGGAKNIQYF.

In this sample, this clone turned up a few times. The chain carries TRBV6-4 and TRBJ2-3, with 8 positions matching TRBD1. Germline loops: CDR1 MRHNA, CDR2 SNTAGT. The CDR3 has 15 amino acids. The ends lost 3 bases at V and 4 bases at J; junction bases unmatched: 6. The CDR3 DNA follows: TGTGCCAGCAGTGAATACGGACAGGGTGCAGATACGCAGTATTTT. Protein product: CASSEYGQGADTQYF.

The gene calls are TRBV2 and TRBJ2-3; 14 bases map to TRBD2. V lost 7 bases to trimming and J lost 0 bases; unmatched junction nucleotides: 3. The CDR3 length is 16 residues. Germline CDR1 is SNHLY and CDR2 is FYNNEI. Written as DNA, the CDR3 is TGTGCCAGCAAGGGGACTAGCGGGGGTAGCACAGATACGCAGTATTTT. Translated, it gives CASKGTSGGSTDTQYF.

This clone was observed a single time. V and J are TRBV6-6 and TRBJ2-3; D might be TRBD2 (7 bases). The CDR3 is made up of 15 amino acids. CDR1 is MNHNY and CDR2 is SVGAGI in the germline V gene (reference sequence). V lost 6 bases and J lost 0, with 13 bases in between. The DNA for the CDR3 is TGTGCCAGCAGCCCGCGGGGGCCGAGCACAGATACGCAGTATTTT. It encodes CASSPRGPSTDTQYF.

The CDR3 coding sequence is TGTGCCAGCAGTAGAGCGGCGAGCACAGATACGCAGTATTTT. Translated: CASSRAASTDTQYF. The V gene is TRBV2, the J gene TRBJ2-3; D may be TRBD2 (5 bases). V was clipped by 5 bases and J by 0 bases, with 9 bases between them. This CDR3 region has 14 residues. Germline lookup yields CDR1 SNHLY and CDR2 FYNNEI.

The CDR3 DNA sequence: TGTGCCAGCAGCCCACGAGCGGGGGGGACGAACACCGGGGAGCTGTTTTTT. Protein sequence: CASSPRAGGTNTGELFF. This chain links TRBV7-2 with TRBJ2-2; TRBD2 matches at 10 bases. The CDR3 totals 17 residues. Trimming at V came to 5 bases and at J to 0 bases, leaving 6 bases not matched to a gene. The V gene's germline CDR1 is SGHTA and CDR2 FQGNSA.

This chain links TRBV6-5 with TRBJ1-6; maybe TRBD1 (6 bases). The CDR3 runs to 14 residues. Germline values: CDR1 MNHEY, CDR2 SVGAGI. Trimming shortened V by 7 bases and J by 7 bases, and 14 bases separated the two germline ends. The CDR3 region has the DNA TGTGCCAGCAACCAGGACAGCTTGAATTCACCCCTCCACTTT. It translates to CASNQDSLNSPLHF.

The J gene is TRBJ1-2, the V gene TRBV9, with TRBD1 identical over 8 bases. Trimming took 3 bases from V and 7 from J; bases not matched to a gene: 11. The CDR3 has 15 amino acids. Per the germline V gene, CDR1 is SGDLS and CDR2 is YYNGEE. In DNA, the CDR3 is TGTGCCAGCAGCGCTCACGGACAGGGCAGCCTTGGCTACACCTTC. It translates to CASSAHGQGSLGYTF.

The rearrangement links TRBV15 to TRBJ2-3; the match to TRBD2 covers 11 bases. The germline gives CDR1 LNHNV, CDR2 YYDKDF (reference sequence). The CDR3 has 17 amino acids. With 2 bases clipped from V and 2 bases from J, the junction kept 6 bases outside the gene matches. This CDR3 is CATSRFSGGEVTDTQYF. The CDR3 bases are TGTGCCACCAGCAGATTTAGCGGGGGGGAAGTCACAGATACGCAGTATTTT.

The chain combines TRBV12-5 with TRBJ1-1; D gene uncertain. Trimming removed 3 bases at V and 4 bases at J, with 9 bases between. Germline V gene lookup returns CDR1 LGHNT and CDR2 FRNRAP. This CDR3 has 13 amino acids. CDR3 DNA sequence: TGTGCTAGTGGTTTTGAGTCCGGCACTGAAGCTTTCTTT. Protein product: CASGFESGTEAFF.

V is TRBV19 and J is TRBJ2-2; 8 nucleotides align to TRBD1. The ends lost 9 bases at V and 6 bases at J; junction bases unmatched: 9. The germline gives CDR1 LNHDA, CDR2 SQIVND (reference sequence). This CDR3 has 14 residues. The CDR3 nucleotides read TGTGCCAGCGGACAGGGCGTCTACCCCGGGGAGCTGTTTTTT. Encoded protein: CASGQGVYPGELFF. Supplemented by reference TRBV19 and TRBJ2-2, the full variable domain reads DGGITQSPKYLFRKEGQNVTLSCEQNLNHDAMYWYRQDPGQGLRLIYYSQIVNDFQKGDIAEGYSVSREKKESFPLTVTSAQKNPTAFYLCASGQGVYPGELFFGEGSRLTVL.

This rearrangement joins TRBV2 to TRBJ2-2; TRBD1 might be the D (6 bases). V lost 6 bases and J 2 bases, leaving 19 bases between the germline ends. Per the germline V gene, CDR1 is SNHLY and CDR2 is FYNNEI. This CDR3 spans 17 amino acids. The DNA for the CDR3 is TGTGCCAGCAGAGGGACGGCAGGGGCCACTAACACCGGGGAGCTGTTTTTT. It translates to CASRGTAGATNTGELFF.

This clone was recorded a few times. CDR3 loop: CASRGTSGSPGELFF. CDR3 nucleotides: TGTGCCAGCAGGGGGACTAGCGGGAGCCCCGGGGAGCTGTTTTTT. The chain employs TRBV2 and TRBJ2-2; 14 bases align to TRBD2. Trimming removed 6 bases from V and 6 bases from J; junction bases left unmatched: 3. The CDR3 has 15 amino acids. CDR1 is SNHLY and CDR2 is FYNNEI in the germline V gene.

The genes are TRBV5-1 and TRBJ2-2; the D gene is possibly TRBD2 (5 bases). The germline V gene encodes CDR1 SGHRS and CDR2 YFSETQ. The length of the CDR3 is 13 residues. V was trimmed by 6 bases and J by 4 bases, leaving 10 bases between them. CDR3 residues: CASKRVVTGELFF. DNA of the CDR3: TGCGCCAGCAAGAGGGTAGTCACCGGGGAGCTGTTTTTT.

The V gene is TRBV4-2, the J gene TRBJ2-3; 16 bases are shared with TRBD2. Germline values: CDR1 LGHNA, CDR2 YNFKEQ. The junction had 9 bases not matched to a gene; V was cut back by 4 bases and J by 5 bases. The CDR3 runs 18 residues. The CDR3 here is CASSLGLAGGLSRDTQYF. DNA of the CDR3: TGTGCCAGCAGCCTGGGACTAGCGGGGGGGCTGTCGAGAGATACGCAGTATTTT.

The chain joins TRBV18 to TRBJ1-3, with D unclear. Germline-derived CDR1 and CDR2 are KGHSH and LQKENI. The CDR3 length is 15 residues. V shed 3 bases and J shed 1 base, with 10 bases lying between them. The CDR3 DNA is TGTGCCAGCTCACCCAAAGTAGAGTCTGGAAACACCATATATTTT. Amino acid sequence: CASSPKVESGNTIYF.

This chain uses TRBV19 with TRBJ1-4; no reliable D call. This CDR3 is 16 amino acids long. CDR1 is LNHDA, CDR2 SQIVND, per germline (reference sequence). The ends were cut back, 3 bases at V and 4 bases at J, with 15 bases in the middle. CDR3: CASSMRRARGNEKLFF. The CDR3 DNA sequence: TGTGCCAGTAGTATGCGTCGGGCGCGGGGTAATGAAAAACTGTTTTTT.

The chain has TRBV30 and TRBJ2-3; the match to TRBD2 covers 10 bases. Germline V CDR1 and CDR2: GTSNPN, SVGIG (reference sequence). J was trimmed by 3 bases and V by 4 bases; bases with no gene match: 1. The CDR3 has 13 amino acids. CDR3 sequence: CAWTSGRTDTQYF. The DNA for the CDR3 is TGTGCCTGGACTAGCGGGAGAACAGATACGCAGTATTTT. The full variable domain, in which reference TRBV30 and TRBJ2-3 provide the parts outside the CDR3, is SQTIHQWPATLVQPVGSPLSLECTVEGTSNPNLYWYRQAAGRGLQLLFYSVGIGQISSEVPQNLSASRPQDRQFILSSKKLLLSDSGFYLCAWTSGRTDTQYFGPGTRLTVL.

The CDR3 region is CASFVQGANTEAFF. In nucleotides, the CDR3 is TGTGCCAGCTTTGTTCAGGGGGCGAACACTGAAGCTTTCTTT. J is TRBJ1-1 and V is TRBV28; the match to TRBD1 covers 8 bases. The germline V gene has CDR1 MDHEN and CDR2 SYDVKM. This CDR3 has 14 amino acids. V lost 8 bases to trimming and J lost 1 base; unmatched junction nucleotides: 6.

The chain joins TRBV5-6 to TRBJ1-5; tentatively, D is TRBD1 (6 bases). From germline, CDR1 is SGHDT and CDR2 YYEEEE. The ends were cut back, 4 bases at V and 3 bases at J, with 14 bases in the middle. There are 15 residues in the CDR3. The CDR3 sequence: CASSPRQATNQPQHF. The CDR3 DNA sequence: TGTGCCAGCAGCCCTCGACAGGCCACCAATCAGCCCCAGCATTTT. The variable domain in full, completed from reference TRBV5-6 and TRBJ1-5, reads DAGVTQSPTHLIKTRGQQVTLRCSPKSGHDTVSWYQQALGQGPQFIFQYYEEEERQRGNFPDRFSGHQFPNYSSELNVNALLLGDSALYLCASSPRQATNQPQHFGDGTRLSIL.